This T cell receptor (beta chain) was found in a study of T cell responses to AZD1222 COVID-19 vaccine. Whole-study context: Second-dose intervals near 4 or 12 weeks were combined.

As to this clone: Its matching antigen is unknown.

Germline V gives CDR1 MGHRA, CDR2 YSYEKL. The ends were cut back, 0 bases at V and 4 bases at J, with 12 bases in the middle. The CDR3 is 16 residues long. Assay used: immunoSEQ multiplex PCR; TCRdb lists only in-frame clones, some missing. Of approximately 100,000 clones listed, about 89% were seen once; the top ten hold 15% to 20%. Study-wide results and caveats: Across spike, vaccine-associated CD4 TCRs were found, dominant at 160-218 and 743-854. The breadth and depth of Spike-specific TCRs increased once two AZD1222 doses had been given. Possibly, clonal diversity was underestimated; donors were largely white British and included more females.

The TCR comes from an adult in good health. Sequencing used peripheral blood, obtained on day 0 of AZD1222 vaccination. The V call is TRBV4-1, the J call TRBJ2-2, with D perhaps matching TRBD1 (5 bases). The CDR3 DNA follows: TGCGCCAGCAGCCAAGATGGTCGAAGGGGCACCGGGGAGCTGTTTTTT. It codes for CASSQDGRRGTGELFF.